Listed below are T cell receptor beta chains from one sample, sequenced in a study of shared clonotypes between healthy human individuals. Clones were read by immunoSEQ multiplex PCR, and TCRdb kept only the in-frame ones, dropping some. Here the sample spans roughly 520,000 clones, around 96% being singletons. The material sequenced was naive CD4+ T cells sorted from blood. The receptors shown here come from a woman aged 25 to 45 in good health. The CDR3 runs from the conserved cysteine through the conserved F or W. A D gene is named only where the DNA matches it firmly. Clone size appears in some rows only: once, few, many, or a class for an expanded clone.

D: NA; J: TRBJ2-7; length: 10; V: TRBV6-1; size: NA; CDR3: CASMKYEQYF; DNA: TGTGCCAGCATGAAATACGAGCAGTACTTC
D: NA; J: TRBJ2-7; length: 15; V: TRBV28; size: NA; CDR3: CASSLGPSHSYEQYF; DNA: TGTGCCAGCAGTTTAGGGCCATCTCACTCCTACGAGCAGTACTTC
D: NA; J: TRBJ1-4; length: 15; V: TRBV28; size: NA; CDR3: CASSLAKTGGEKLFF; DNA: TGTGCCAGCAGTTTGGCGAAGACCGGTGGTGAAAAACTGTTTTTT
D: NA; J: TRBJ2-2; length: 15; V: TRBV21-1; size: NA; CDR3: CASSKELGDTGELFF; DNA: TGTGCCAGCAGCAAAGAACTAGGTGACACCGGGGAGCTGTTTTTT
D: TRBD2; J: TRBJ2-5; length: 16; V: TRBV5-1; size: NA; CDR3: CASSWTSGTPLETQYF; DNA: TGCGCCAGCAGCTGGACCAGCGGGACTCCCCTGGAGACCCAGTACTTC
D: TRBD2; J: TRBJ2-1; length: 15; V: TRBV19; size: NA; CDR3: CASTSVLAGYNEQFF; DNA: TGTGCCAGTACATCCGTACTAGCGGGTTACAATGAGCAGTTCTTC
D: NA; J: TRBJ2-7; length: 12; V: TRBV25-1; size: NA; CDR3: CASMTPTYEQYF; DNA: TGTGCCAGCATGACACCTACCTACGAGCAGTACTTC
D: NA; J: TRBJ1-3; length: 15; V: TRBV19; size: NA; CDR3: CASSILKKNGNTIYF; DNA: TGTGCCAGTAGTATCCTAAAAAAGAACGGAAACACCATATATTTT
D: TRBD1; J: TRBJ2-7; length: 15; V: TRBV29-1; size: NA; CDR3: CSVDPGQGIDGEQYF; DNA: TGCAGCGTGGACCCGGGACAGGGGATTGATGGGGAGCAGTACTTC
D: TRBD1; J: TRBJ1-4; length: 16; V: TRBV28; size: NA; CDR3: CASSSGTAATNEKLFF; DNA: TGTGCCAGCAGTTCCGGGACAGCTGCAACTAATGAAAAACTGTTTTTT
D: NA; J: TRBJ2-1; length: 14; V: TRBV19; size: NA; CDR3: CASKRETVYNEQFF; DNA: TGTGCCAGTAAAAGGGAGACAGTCTACAATGAGCAGTTCTTC
D: NA; J: TRBJ1-3; length: 16; V: TRBV7-9; size: NA; CDR3: CASSLKARTSGNTIYF; DNA: TGTGCCAGCAGCTTGAAAGCCAGGACCTCTGGAAACACCATATATTTT
D: TRBD1; J: TRBJ2-7; length: 18; V: TRBV7-6; size: NA; CDR3: CASSLGVSTGVSSYEQYF; DNA: TGTGCCAGCAGCTTAGGCGTCTCCACAGGGGTGAGCTCCTACGAGCAGTACTTC
D: NA; J: TRBJ2-7; length: 17; V: TRBV7-2; size: NA; CDR3: CASSLALNGGGVGEQYF; DNA: TGTGCCAGCAGCTTAGCGCTTAACGGAGGGGGCGTAGGTGAGCAGTACTTC
D: TRBD1; J: TRBJ1-1; length: 14; V: TRBV10-3; size: NA; CDR3: CAISEHTGGDEAFF; DNA: TGTGCCATCAGTGAACACACAGGGGGCGATGAAGCTTTCTTT
D: TRBD1; J: TRBJ1-5; length: 19; V: TRBV6-1; size: NA; CDR3: CASSGTRGQGTHSNQPQHF; DNA: TGTGCCAGCAGTGGGACGAGGGGACAGGGGACCCATAGCAATCAGCCCCAGCATTTT
D: NA; J: TRBJ2-5; length: 15; V: TRBV7-6; size: NA; CDR3: CASTSSQWERGNQYF; DNA: TGTGCCAGCACATCAAGCCAGTGGGAAAGGGGTAACCAGTACTTC
D: TRBD2; J: TRBJ2-1; length: 16; V: TRBV19; size: NA; CDR3: CASSIGRLAAPNEQFF; DNA: TGTGCCAGTAGTATAGGAAGACTAGCGGCGCCCAATGAGCAGTTCTTC
D: NA; J: TRBJ2-5; length: 13; V: TRBV19; size: NA; CDR3: CASSSPPGETQYF; DNA: TGTGCCAGTAGTTCTCCCCCCGGTGAGACCCAGTACTTC
D: NA; J: TRBJ2-7; length: 14; V: TRBV6-6; size: once; CDR3: CASSYVGGPDEQYF; DNA: TGTGCCAGCAGTTACGTGGGAGGCCCGGACGAGCAGTACTTC
D: NA; J: TRBJ1-2; length: 13; V: TRBV18; size: few; CDR3: CASSPPGGYGYTF; DNA: TGTGCCAGCTCACCTCCCGGGGGGTATGGCTACACCTTC
D: NA; J: TRBJ2-1; length: 15; V: TRBV7-9; size: NA; CDR3: CASSFRDFSYNEQFF; DNA: TGTGCCAGCAGCTTTCGGGACTTCTCCTACAATGAGCAGTTCTTC
D: NA; J: TRBJ2-5; length: 12; V: TRBV29-1; size: NA; CDR3: CSVGIGGKTQYF; DNA: TGCAGCGTCGGCATAGGCGGAAAGACCCAGTACTTC
D: TRBD2; J: TRBJ2-3; length: 16; V: TRBV18; size: NA; CDR3: CASSGGLAGITDTQYF; DNA: TGTGCCAGCTCAGGCGGACTAGCGGGAATAACAGATACGCAGTATTTT
D: NA; J: TRBJ1-2; length: 14; V: TRBV7-2; size: NA; CDR3: CASSSSSAERGYTF; DNA: TGTGCCAGCAGCTCATCGTCGGCAGAAAGGGGCTACACCTTC
D: NA; J: TRBJ2-6; length: 15; V: TRBV2; size: NA; CDR3: CASSEWYSGANVLTF; DNA: TGTGCCAGCAGTGAATGGTACTCTGGGGCCAACGTCCTGACTTTC
D: NA; J: TRBJ1-5; length: 13; V: TRBV29-1; size: few; CDR3: CSVQGYSNQPQHF; DNA: TGCAGCGTTCAGGGTTATAGCAATCAGCCCCAGCATTTT
D: TRBD2; J: TRBJ2-1; length: 16; V: TRBV28; size: NA; CDR3: CASSFGLAGGPGEQFF; DNA: TGTGCCAGCAGTTTTGGCCTAGCGGGAGGGCCCGGTGAGCAGTTCTTC
D: TRBD1; J: TRBJ1-3; length: 15; V: TRBV7-3; size: NA; CDR3: CASSSPGQGVNTIYF; DNA: TGTGCCAGCAGCTCTCCGGGACAGGGAGTAAACACCATATATTTT
D: NA; J: TRBJ2-1; length: 15; V: TRBV11-2; size: NA; CDR3: CASSKSAASYNEQFF; DNA: TGTGCCAGCAGCAAGTCAGCGGCCTCCTACAATGAGCAGTTCTTC
D: NA; J: TRBJ2-3; length: 9; V: TRBV5-4; size: NA; CDR3: CASNITQYF; DNA: TGTGCCAGCAACATTACGCAGTATTTT
D: NA; J: TRBJ2-7; length: 15; V: TRBV5-1; size: once; CDR3: CASSLRQAGSYEQYF; DNA: TGCGCCAGCAGCTTGCGACAGGCAGGCTCCTACGAGCAGTACTTC
D: NA; J: TRBJ2-7; length: 14; V: TRBV7-2; size: NA; CDR3: CASSLGASVYEQYF; DNA: TGTGCCAGCAGCTTAGGGGCTAGCGTTTACGAGCAGTACTTC
D: NA; J: TRBJ1-3; length: 15; V: TRBV5-8; size: NA; CDR3: CASSLGRESGNTIYF; DNA: TGTGCCAGCAGTCTAGGACGGGAGTCTGGAAACACCATATATTTT
D: NA; J: TRBJ2-7; length: 15; V: TRBV27; size: NA; CDR3: CASSFLGRQDYEQYF; DNA: TGTGCCAGCAGTTTCTTAGGTAGGCAGGACTACGAGCAGTACTTC
D: NA; J: TRBJ2-5; length: 14; V: TRBV5-4; size: NA; CDR3: CASSRSGGQETQYF; DNA: TGTGCCAGCAGCCGCTCCGGGGGGCAGGAGACCCAGTACTTC
D: NA; J: TRBJ1-5; length: 13; V: TRBV5-1; size: NA; CDR3: CASSREVNQPQHF; DNA: TGCGCCAGCAGCAGGGAGGTCAATCAGCCCCAGCATTTT
D: TRBD1; J: TRBJ2-7; length: 11; V: TRBV19; size: NA; CDR3: CASRGIGEQYF; DNA: TGTGCCAGCAGGGGGATCGGGGAGCAGTACTTC
D: NA; J: TRBJ2-3; length: 13; V: TRBV28; size: NA; CDR3: CASTGGSTDTQYF; DNA: TGTGCCAGCACTGGAGGAAGCACAGATACGCAGTATTTT
D: NA; J: TRBJ2-1; length: 14; V: TRBV27; size: NA; CDR3: CASTTGQTNNEQFF; DNA: TGTGCCAGCACCACCGGACAGACCAACAATGAGCAGTTCTTC
D: NA; J: TRBJ2-7; length: 14; V: TRBV13; size: few; CDR3: CASSPRGGGYEQYF; DNA: TGTGCCAGCAGCCCGAGGGGTGGGGGCTACGAGCAGTACTTC
D: NA; J: TRBJ2-6; length: 14; V: TRBV2; size: NA; CDR3: CAVAVPAGANVLTF; DNA: TGTGCCGTAGCAGTCCCGGCTGGGGCCAACGTCCTGACTTTC
D: NA; J: TRBJ1-1; length: 13; V: TRBV5-1; size: NA; CDR3: CASSARGHTEAFF; DNA: TGCGCCAGCAGCGCAAGGGGTCACACTGAAGCTTTCTTT
D: NA; J: TRBJ2-7; length: 14; V: TRBV5-1; size: NA; CDR3: CASSWGTSPAEQYF; DNA: TGCGCCAGCAGCTGGGGGACATCCCCGGCGGAGCAGTACTTC
D: TRBD1; J: TRBJ2-1; length: 16; V: TRBV5-4; size: NA; CDR3: CASSPRDRSSYNEQFF; DNA: TGTGCCAGCAGCCCCCGGGACAGAAGCTCCTACAATGAGCAGTTCTTC
D: NA; J: TRBJ1-1; length: 11; V: TRBV19; size: NA; CDR3: CASSLTGKAFF; DNA: TGTGCCAGTAGTCTAACAGGAAAGGCTTTCTTT
D: TRBD1; J: TRBJ2-3; length: 18; V: TRBV28; size: NA; CDR3: CASSFFGTAFEPTDTQYF; DNA: TGTGCCAGCAGTTTTTTCGGGACAGCGTTTGAACCCACAGATACGCAGTATTTT
D: NA; J: TRBJ2-6; length: 17; V: TRBV28; size: NA; CDR3: CASTTPLSNSGANVLTF; DNA: TGTGCCAGCACCACCCCGTTGAGCAACTCTGGGGCCAACGTCCTGACTTTC
D: TRBD2; J: TRBJ2-7; length: 15; V: TRBV7-9; size: NA; CDR3: CASSKPLGGAYEQYF; DNA: TGTGCCAGCAGCAAGCCTCTGGGGGGGGCCTACGAGCAGTACTTC
D: NA; J: TRBJ1-1; length: 13; V: TRBV19; size: NA; CDR3: CASSSRPNTEAFF; DNA: TGTGCCAGTAGTTCTAGACCGAACACTGAAGCTTTCTTT
D: NA; J: TRBJ2-7; length: 14; V: TRBV6-6; size: NA; CDR3: CASTPDGRAYEQYF; DNA: TGTGCCAGCACCCCGGACGGTCGCGCCTACGAGCAGTACTTC
D: NA; J: TRBJ1-1; length: 15; V: TRBV19; size: NA; CDR3: CASSIGRGRQTEAFF; DNA: TGTGCCAGTAGTATAGGACGGGGCCGACAGACTGAAGCTTTCTTT